This entry lists 2 T cell receptor beta chains sequenced from one sample in a study of blood T cell repertoires in COVID-19. Using immunoSEQ multiplex PCR, the repertoire was profiled, and TCRdb retains in-frame clones only, with some absent. The sample yields hundreds of thousands of clones, 80% to 90% seen once. Sequenced: PBMCs or T cells enriched from blood (not recorded which). Source of these receptors: a woman under 30 who had recovered from COVID-19.

The chain couples TRBV12-3 or TRBV12-4 to TRBJ1-1; no definite D call. CDR3 length: 12 residues. The V and J ends lost 7 bases and 0 bases respectively, with 6 bases between them. Written as DNA, the CDR3 is TGTGCCAGCACCGACATGAACACTGAAGCTTTCTTT. Translating gives CASTDMNTEAFF.

This clone is a singleton in its sample. The rearrangement uses TRBV28 and TRBJ1-5, with a weak D call TRBD1 (6 bases). V was cut by 6 bases and J by 3 bases, with 12 bases left in between. Germline CDR1 and CDR2: MDHEN and SYDVKM. The CDR3 spans 14 residues. This CDR3 reads CASSQTGNNQPQHF. CDR3 DNA: TGTGCCAGCAGCCAAACAGGGAACAATCAGCCCCAGCATTTT. The full variable domain, in which reference TRBV28 and TRBJ1-5 provide the parts outside the CDR3, is DVKVTQSSRYLVKRTGEKVFLECVQDMDHENMFWYRQDPGLGLRLIYFSYDVKMKEKGDIPEGYSVSREKKERFSLILESASTNQTSMYLCASSQTGNNQPQHFGDGTRLSIL.